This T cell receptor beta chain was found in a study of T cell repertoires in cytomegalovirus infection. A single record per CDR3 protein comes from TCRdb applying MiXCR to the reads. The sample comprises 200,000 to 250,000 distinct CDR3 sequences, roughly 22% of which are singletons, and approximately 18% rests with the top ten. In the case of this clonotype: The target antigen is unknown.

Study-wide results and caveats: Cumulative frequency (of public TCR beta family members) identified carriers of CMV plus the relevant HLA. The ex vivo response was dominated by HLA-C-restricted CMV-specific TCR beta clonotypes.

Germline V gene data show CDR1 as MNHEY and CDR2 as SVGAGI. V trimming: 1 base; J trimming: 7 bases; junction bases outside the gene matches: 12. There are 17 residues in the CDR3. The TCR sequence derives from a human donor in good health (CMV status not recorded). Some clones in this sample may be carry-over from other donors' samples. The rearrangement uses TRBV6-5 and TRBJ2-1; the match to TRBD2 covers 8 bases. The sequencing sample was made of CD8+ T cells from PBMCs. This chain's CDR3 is CASSYWFAGGDLNEQFF. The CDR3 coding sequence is TGTGCCAGCAGTTACTGGTTCGCGGGGGGCGATTTAAATGAGCAGTTCTTC.